These 5 T cell receptor beta chains were all obtained from the same sample, sequenced in a study of blood T cells in healthy people across ages. The use of a sample-barcoded 5' primer and a J-beta primer mix characterized a second PCR of roughly 7 to 12 cycles. TCRdb redid the calling of the 5' RACE reads with MiXCR, one entry per CDR3 protein. The sample shows around 820,000 distinct CDR3 sequences, about 25% of them seen only once. The sample was also linked to a second study, of T cells of mothers and their children.

Sequencing input: blood. Receptor source: a boy younger than 18 in good health.

This clonotype has a count of ten or more. V gene TRBV18 combines with J gene TRBJ1-2; D may be TRBD1 (6 bases). Trimming removed 1 base at V and 2 bases at J, with 17 bases between. The germline CDR1 and CDR2 sequences are KGHSH and LQKENI. The CDR3 is made up of 17 amino acids. The CDR3 nucleotides read TGTGCCAGCTCACCACAGACGGACAGCGGTGCCAACTATGGCTACACCTTC. Translating gives CASSPQTDSGANYGYTF.

V usage is TRBV9 and J usage is TRBJ1-4; D unclear. The CDR3 spans 15 residues. Trimming shortened V by 0 bases and J by 5 bases, and 11 bases separated the two germline ends. Germline CDR1 SGDLS, CDR2 YYNGEE. CDR3 coding DNA: TGTGCCAGCAGCGTAGGCAATAGGAGGAATGAAAAACTGTTTTTT. Translation gives CASSVGNRRNEKLFF.

This clonotype was counted only a few times. The chain is built from TRBV18 and TRBJ2-5; possible D gene TRBD1, 6 bases. V shed 1 base and J shed 6 bases, with 15 bases lying between them. Per germline, CDR1 KGHSH and CDR2 LQKENI. The CDR3 is made up of 15 amino acids. CDR3 sequence reads: CASSPQGLGTKTQYF. CDR3 in DNA: TGTGCCAGCTCACCACAAGGGCTGGGGACAAAGACCCAGTACTTC.

The gene calls are TRBV6-2 or TRBV6-3 and TRBJ2-7; no clear D. Trimming removed 0 bases from V and 3 bases from J, with 6 bases in between. The CDR3 length is 13 residues. Per germline, CDR1 MNHEY and CDR2 SVGEGT. CDR3 sequence: CASSYSDRYEQYF. The CDR3 region has the DNA TGTGCCAGCAGTTACTCGGATCGCTACGAGCAGTACTTC.

J is TRBJ2-7 and V is TRBV6-6; D is unclear. The CDR3 loop spans 12 amino acids. V gave up 6 bases and J gave up 3 bases, with 9 bases separating them. Germline CDR1 and CDR2: MNHNY and SVGAGI (reference sequence). The CDR3 loop reads CASSQVIYEQYF. The CDR3 bases are TGTGCCAGCAGCCAAGTCATCTACGAGCAGTACTTC.